This TCR beta chain was retrieved from a study of Graves' ophthalmopathy and Graves' hyperthyroidism (dated by TCRdb to about 2018). For the wider study: Peripheral blood was collected at initial diagnosis, before any treatment. The study used signatures of the TCR beta repertoire to tell Graves' ophthalmopathy apart from Graves' hyperthyroidism and to predict which patients would progress to ophthalmopathy. In total, 135 blood samples were TCR-sequenced: 40 to 45 ophthalmopathy, some 80 hyperthyroidism and about 17 hyperthyroidism-to-ophthalmopathy patients. To explore V-J signatures that separate ophthalmopathy from hyperthyroidism, a discovery set of about a hundred patients was enrolled, consisting of under 50 with ophthalmopathy and approximately 57 with stable hyperthyroidism. The independent validation cohort included about 19 hyperthyroidism patients plus 17 patients who later progressed from hyperthyroidism to ophthalmopathy. In more than five hyperthyroidism patients, T-cell repertoires of thyroid tissue and blood were compared. Following sampling, methimazole starting at 30 mg daily was administered to hyperthyroidism patients, and high-dose intravenous methylprednisolone was administered to ophthalmopathy patients. The 100 discovery patients were randomly split 7:3 into training and test sets. General findings and caveats noted by the study authors: In validation, the model predicted ophthalmopathy progression with about 71% sensitivity and around 72% specificity; 12 predicted patients were CT-confirmed with GO in a median of 6.5 months. Sample size was not statistically predetermined, and group allocation was not concealed from the investigators. Most expanded thyroid clonotypes with a frequency above 0.001 also appeared in blood, which suggests that blood repertoires may reflect the immune response in the thyroid. In cross-validation, the 13-signature model distinguished ophthalmopathy from stable hyperthyroidism with 85% to 90% sensitivity and roughly 81% specificity, and in the test set the corresponding values were roughly 80% and 76%.

In regard to this clonotype: This receptor's antigen is unknown. No base quality values were provided; no much bigger clone lies one nucleotide off.

For repertoire sequencing, the TCR beta CDR3 regions were amplified from RNA transcripts. The first round was an RT-PCR using HTBI primers with the Qiagen OneStep RT-PCR kit, and this first round was followed by a second-round multiplex PCR, then size selection and purification. Libraries were sequenced paired-end with 100 bp reads on an Illumina HiSeq2000. Per the authors' processing: SOAPnuke was used to process the reads, throwing out any read that had adapters, had uncalled bases, had a mean Phred below 15, or lacked an exact constant-primer or identifier match. COPE v1.2.5 was used to merge high-quality paired reads. Each unique nucleotide sequence was treated as a clonotype, and MiTCR v1.1 was used to align the clonotypes to the IMGT TRB V, D and J references. The analysis was limited to V-J combinations with a frequency above 0.0001, which together covered more than 99% of repertoires. For each V-J combination, a TCR clonal expansion and chaos score was defined as the ratio of F50 clonal expansion to chaos observed in the TCRdist matrix. Welch's t-statistics and random forest were used to narrow the features down to roughly twelve V-J combinations, which were then fed into a naive Bayes classifier. The similarity between thyroid and blood repertoires was quantified using the Morisita-Horn index. TCRdb itself trimmed the public reads at Q25 with fastp, ran MiXCR and retained productive beta chains. Each entry merges the rows of one CDR3 protein and shows their most common DNA and genes. TCRdb, not the authors, supplied the V and J calls. A total of 360,000 or so distinct CDR3 sequences appear in this sample, around 16% of them only once. More than 1.5% of the sample is in the top ten clones.

The ophthalmopathy patients had moderately to severely active disease, with a Clinical Activity Score of 3 or higher, a NOSPECS grade of 4 or higher, and a disease duration of less than 3 months. Patients with other autoimmune diseases, uncontrolled infections, pregnancy or lactation were excluded. Diagnosis was based on clinical symptoms, serum thyroxine, TRAb, thyroid ultrasound and orbital computed tomography. Using Ficoll-Paque density gradient centrifugation, PBMCs were isolated from roughly 9.2 ml of fresh peripheral blood. Total RNA was extracted with Trizol reagent and quality-checked on an Agilent 2100 Bioanalyzer. Including the terminal cysteine and phenylalanine, the CDR3 comprises 16 residues. Solely the CDR3 DNA is kept, with 48 bases framed from the first base. CDR1 and CDR2 were assigned from the germline V gene as MDHEN and SYDVKM. Relative to germline, V is missing 8 bases and J is missing 2 bases, with 13 bases of the junction outside any gene match.

The sequencing sample was made of peripheral blood. Here the chain combines TRBV28 and TRBJ2-7, with 9 bases aligning to TRBD2. The TCR was taken from a woman younger than 35 with Graves' ophthalmopathy. Donor details come from another sample of the same person, matched by shared clones. The nucleotide sequence reads TGTGCCAGCGGGGGACTAGCAGGGGGTGTAACCTACGAGCAGTACTTC. Its protein product is CASGGLAGGVTYEQYF.